This T cell receptor beta chain was captured by sequencing in a study of response to subunit inactivated influenza vaccine. Findings and limits, study-wide: Seasonal influenza vaccination, on each occasion, was suggested by the authors to recruit few new T cells.

MiXCR was run by TCRdb on the RT-PCR reads, yielding one entry per CDR3 protein. Here the sample spans about half a million distinct CDR3 sequences, about 10% being singletons. The CDR3 runs to 16 residues. Germline values: CDR1 SGHTA, CDR2 FQGNSA. The J segment lost 3 bases and the V segment lost 4 bases, leaving 11 bases of the junction unmatched. This clonotype was picked up a small number of times. Its matching antigen is unknown. Sequences were derived from PBMCs from blood, sampled 35 to 45 days after vaccination. The gene calls are TRBV7-2 and TRBJ2-7; 8 positions match TRBD2. This receptor was identified in a middle-aged man who received an inactivated influenza vaccine. This CDR3 reads CASSSGGVMGIYEQYF. The CDR3 nucleotides are TGTGCCAGCAGCTCGGGGGGGGTAATGGGTATCTACGAGCAGTACTTC.